This TCR beta chain appears in the sequencing data of a study of blood T cells in healthy people across ages. PCR was performed a second time for about 7 to 12 cycles using a sample-barcoded 5' primer and a J-beta primer mix. Each CDR3 protein is one row after TCRdb ran MiXCR on the 5' RACE reads. Among some 760,000 distinct CDR3 sequences listed, 20% to 30% were seen once. A few counts support this clonotype. This CDR3 comprises 12 residues. Germline V gene sequence: CDR1 SGDLS, CDR2 YYNGEE. Deletions cut 4 bases from V and 5 bases from J, with 9 bases between. This same sample was also part of a study on T cells of mothers and their children.

Material for sequencing was blood. The V gene is TRBV9, the J gene TRBJ1-1; possibly TRBD1 for D (5 bases). This receptor was taken from a boy between 10 and 17 years old in good health. The CDR3, as DNA: TGTGCCAGCAGCACCGAGGGGACTGAAGCTTTCTTT. Its translation is CASSTEGTEAFF.